A single T cell receptor beta chain is shown here with its context. Its specificity is unknown. The entry originates in a study of shared clonotypes between healthy human individuals. Study conclusions and caveats: Exclusively blood specimens were collected; tissue repertoires likely differ. Compared with clonotypes that all four donors shared, non-shared clonotypes had lower generation probabilities.

Across several immunoSEQ plates, the genomic DNA of each subset was split evenly. The DNA input per sorted-subset replicate PCR was about 190 ng, corresponding to roughly 30,000 T cell genomes. Libraries were prepared by immunoSEQ multiplex PCR; TCRdb keeps only in-frame clonotypes and omits some of them. The sample lists around 2.5 million clones, 93% occurring once. CDR1 MDHEN and CDR2 SYDVKM come from the germline V gene. The CDR3 has 18 amino acids. V lost 0 bases and J 3 bases, leaving 21 bases between the germline ends. The chain uses TRBV28 and TRBJ2-7; D gene unclear. This receptor was identified in a man younger than 30 in good health. Some clones in this sample may be carry-over from other donors' samples. Sequenced material: naive CD4+ T cells from PBMCs. Sample subset: CD45RA+ positively selected. The CDR3 DNA reads TGTGCCAGCAGTTTATGGGGGTCTCCGGCAGTATTTGACTACGAGCAGTACTTC. It yields the protein CASSLWGSPAVFDYEQYF.